This record concerns one TCR beta chain sequence. This entry is derived from a study of shared clonotypes between healthy human individuals. The ends were cut back, 6 bases at V and 2 bases at J, with 17 bases in the middle. The CDR3 is 14 amino acids. Germline CDR1 is SQVTM and CDR2 is ANQGSEA. Some clones are missing from TCRdb's copy, which holds only in-frame ones; the method was immunoSEQ multiplex PCR. The sample comprises some 580,000 clones, more than 95% of which are singletons, and approximately 0.057% rests with the top ten. The TCR sequence derives from a woman aged 30 to 39 in good health. V gene TRBV29-1 combines with J gene TRBJ2-7; either TRBD1 or TRBD2 may fit D (5 bases each). The specimen was naive CD4+ T cells sorted from blood. Subset described: CD45RA+ positively selected. The CDR3 here is CSVRDGASAYEQYF. In nucleotides, the CDR3 is TGCAGCGTGCGAGACGGGGCCAGCGCCTACGAGCAGTACTTC.